This T cell receptor (beta chain) derives from a study of T cell responses to AZD1222 COVID-19 vaccine. Study-level findings and limits: Researchers took repertoire samples only after the peak T cell response had come. Clonal diversity may have been underestimated in mostly white British donors.

This clone was seen a single time. Its antigen is unknown. From germline, CDR1 is MDHEN and CDR2 SYDVKM. The CDR3 covers 15 residues. Trimming removed 6 bases at V and 0 bases at J, with 15 bases between. Assay used: immunoSEQ multiplex PCR; TCRdb lists only in-frame clones, some missing. The table records approximately 90,000 clones, 65% to 90% of them present only once. Sequences were derived from peripheral blood, sampled on day 0 of AZD1222 vaccination. This chain connects TRBV28 to TRBJ2-7, with D unclear. The source of this sequence is an adult in good health. The CDR3 is CASRKAASNSYEQYF. The CDR3 region has the DNA TGTGCCAGCAGAAAGGCGGCAAGTAACTCCTACGAGCAGTACTTC.